The clone carrying this TCR beta chain showed up just once. No antigen is known for it. The investigators reverse transcribed all of the isolated RNA, so they sequenced expressed TCRB transcripts. Generated by immunoSEQ multiplex PCR, the TCRdb table keeps only in-frame clones and is missing some. The table lists 150,000 to 200,000 clones, around 63% of them singletons. The data originate from a study of beta chain features in type 1 diabetes. General study findings and limits: Sequencing used cDNA, and cells with high TCR expression could therefore be over-represented. Type 1 diabetes patients had TCRB CDR3s that were shorter (moderately but significantly so) in all four CD4+ subsets.

This CDR3 comprises 13 residues. Germline CDR1 and CDR2: MDHEN and SYDVKM. V shed 8 bases and J shed 0 bases, with 10 bases lying between them. Material: naive CD4+ T cells from blood. The receptor was isolated from a man aged 25-40 years with type 1 diabetes. The chain is built from TRBV28 and TRBJ1-2; no definite D call. CDR3 loop: CASGRQPNYGYTF. The DNA of the CDR3 is TGTGCCAGCGGGAGACAACCTAACTATGGCTACACCTTC.